A single sample gave rise to the 3 T cell receptor beta chains below, sequenced in a study of cytomegalovirus exposure and HLA in healthy donors. The PCR was carried out with 60 Vbeta primers and 13 Jbeta primers. Sequencing used immunoSEQ multiplex PCR; TCRdb keeps in-frame clones, though not all of them. The repertoire holds more than 120,000 clones, over 65% seen once, with 2% to 3% in the top ten. Sequencing used PBMCs. The origin of the receptors is a male donor in good health and CMV-seronegative.

The chain carries TRBV4-1 and TRBJ1-1; D remains unclear. Germline values: CDR1 MGHRA, CDR2 YSYEKL. Trimming pared 5 bases from V and 1 base from J, leaving 17 bases between. CDR3 size: 16 residues. CDR3 protein: CASSFVPGSENTEAFF. The DNA of the CDR3 is TGCGCCAGCAGCTTTGTCCCGGGATCAGAGAACACTGAAGCTTTCTTT.

This chain joins TRBV5-4 and TRBJ2-1; 10 bases map to TRBD2. Trimming took 2 bases from V and 5 from J; bases not matched to a gene: 1. CDR1 and CDR2 (germline): SGHNT, YYREEE (reference sequence). The CDR3 has 14 amino acids. The CDR3 loop reads CASSLAGGDNEQFF. DNA of the CDR3: TGTGCCAGCAGCTTAGCGGGAGGGGACAATGAGCAGTTCTTC.

The V gene is TRBV5-8, the J gene TRBJ2-3, with TRBD1 matching over 9 bases. After removal of 0 bases from V and 7 bases from J, the junction contained 3 bases not matched to a gene. Germline assignment: CDR1 SGHTS and CDR2 YDEGEE. The length of the CDR3 is 14 residues. CDR3 protein: CASSLEGTGHTQYF. In DNA, the CDR3 is TGTGCCAGCAGCTTGGAGGGGACAGGGCATACGCAGTATTTT.